These T cell receptor beta chains were read from a single sample in a study of OX40 agonist ivuxolimab in advanced cancers. The repertoire was sequenced with immunoSEQ multiplex PCR; TCRdb's copy has only in-frame clones and lacks some. The table includes roughly 48,000 clones, 83% detected once. Specimen: CD4+ or CD8+ T cells sorted from blood, collected in a trial of the OX40 agonist ivuxolimab. The receptors stem from an adult with an advanced solid tumor such as melanoma, head and neck, liver or kidney cancer. The CDR3 runs from the conserved cysteine through the conserved F or W. Each record gives: clone size, J gene, D gene, V gene, CDR3 protein, CDR3 DNA. A D gene is named only where the DNA matches it firmly. Only part of the rows carry a size: once, few, many, or a class if the clone is expanded.

.,TRBJ1-1,.,TRBV6-5,CASSYSGQPNTEAFF,TGTGCCAGCAGTTACTCGGGACAACCTAACACTGAAGCTTTCTTT
medium-sized,TRBJ2-7,TRBD2,TRBV14,CASSQVGLAGGLPYEQYF,TGTGCCAGCAGCCAAGTGGGTCTAGCGGGGGGTCTACCCTACGAGCAGTACTTC
.,TRBJ2-5,.,TRBV7-6,CASSLDQETQYF,TGTGCCAGCAGCTTAGACCAAGAGACCCAGTACTTC
.,TRBJ1-2,.,TRBV4-3,CASSQEGRAYGYTF,TGCGCCAGCAGCCAAGAAGGCAGGGCCTATGGCTACACCTTC
.,TRBJ2-2,.,TRBV5-1,CASSSTLDKLFF,TGCGCCAGCAGCTCGACACTGGACAAGCTGTTTTTT
.,TRBJ2-2,TRBD1,TRBV2,CASSAGRGMAGELFF,TGTGCCAGCAGTGCTGGCAGGGGGATGGCCGGGGAGCTGTTTTTT
.,TRBJ2-3,.,TRBV5-1,CASSLRPAGGGDTQYF,TGCGCCAGCAGCTTGCGTCCGGCAGGGGGGGGAGATACGCAGTATTTT
.,TRBJ2-5,.,TRBV18,CASSPGSRVETQYF,TGTGCCAGCTCACCCGGCTCCAGGGTAGAGACCCAGTACTTC
once,TRBJ1-4,.,TRBV6-5,CASSKNRERQEKLFF,TGTGCCAGCAGCAAGAACAGGGAAAGGCAAGAAAAACTGTTTTTT
.,TRBJ1-5,.,TRBV7-9,CASSSLSLSNQPQHF,TGTGCCAGCAGCTCCCTTAGTTTGAGCAATCAGCCCCAGCATTTT
few,TRBJ1-1,.,TRBV7-3,CASSQQANTEAFF,TGTGCCAGCAGCCAACAGGCGAACACTGAAGCTTTCTTT
.,TRBJ2-5,.,TRBV4-3,CASSQDSGLGETQYF,TGCGCCAGCAGCCAAGATTCGGGATTGGGGGAGACCCAGTACTTC
.,TRBJ1-1,.,TRBV4-3,CASSQERGWTEAFF,TGCGCCAGCAGCCAGGAGAGGGGCTGGACTGAAGCTTTCTTT
.,TRBJ1-3,.,TRBV5-4,CASSLGGNWAGNTIYF,TGTGCCAGCAGCTTGGGCGGGAACTGGGCTGGAAACACCATATATTTT
.,TRBJ2-7,.,TRBV27,CASSLSEGLPSYEQYF,TGTGCCAGCAGTTTATCAGAGGGACTTCCTTCCTACGAGCAGTACTTC
.,TRBJ1-2,.,TRBV19,CASSMGRSRGYTF,TGTGCCAGTAGCATGGGACGGTCCCGTGGCTACACCTTC
few,TRBJ2-1,TRBD2,TRBV30,CAWTLGLAGYNEQFF,TGTGCCTGGACCCTGGGACTAGCGGGCTACAATGAGCAGTTCTTC
once,TRBJ2-3,.,TRBV10-3,CAIRAGGRITDTQYF,TGTGCCATCAGGGCAGGGGGGCGGATAACAGATACGCAGTATTTT
.,TRBJ1-3,.,TRBV7-4,CASSRKPSGNTIYF,TGTGCCAGCAGCCGTAAACCCTCTGGAAACACCATATATTTT
.,TRBJ2-3,.,TRBV19,CASSIMATTDTQYF,TGTGCCAGTAGTATAATGGCGACCACAGATACGCAGTATTTT
.,TRBJ1-5,.,TRBV2,CASKGLSNQPQHF,TGTGCCAGCAAGGGACTTAGCAATCAGCCCCAGCATTTT
.,TRBJ2-1,TRBD1,TRBV6-6,CASSYSRGQRDNEQFF,TGTGCCAGCAGTTACTCAAGGGGGCAAAGGGACAATGAGCAGTTCTTC
.,TRBJ1-5,.,TRBV5-6,CASSLGMAGSNQPQHF,TGTGCCAGCAGCTTGGGAATGGCGGGTAGCAATCAGCCCCAGCATTTT
.,TRBJ2-2,.,TRBV7-2,CASSVRINTGELFF,TGTGCCAGCAGCGTGAGGATAAACACCGGGGAGCTGTTTTTT
.,TRBJ1-6,TRBD1,TRBV7-9,CASSLAGTVPDSPLHF,TGTGCCAGCAGCTTAGCGGGGACAGTCCCCGATTCACCCCTCCACTTT
.,TRBJ2-2,TRBD2,TRBV18,CASSPPLAGSTGELFF,TGTGCCAGCTCACCACCCCTAGCGGGGAGCACCGGGGAGCTGTTTTTT
.,TRBJ2-5,.,TRBV27,CASSLVGGGQTQYF,TGTGCCAGCAGTTTAGTGGGGGGCGGGCAGACCCAGTACTTC
.,TRBJ2-3,.,TRBV19,CASSIVDGGADTQYF,TGTGCCAGTAGTATAGTCGATGGAGGCGCAGATACGCAGTATTTT
.,TRBJ2-3,.,TRBV11-2,CASSPSRGVTDTQYF,TGTGCCAGCAGTCCAAGCAGGGGAGTCACAGATACGCAGTATTTT
.,TRBJ1-1,.,TRBV4-1,CASSHRVSGFTEAFF,TGCGCCAGCAGCCACCGAGTTTCAGGGTTCACTGAAGCTTTCTTT
.,TRBJ2-3,.,TRBV29-1,CSVVYEGAQYF,TGCAGCGTTGTCTATGAGGGTGCGCAGTATTTT
.,TRBJ1-4,.,TRBV28,CASSTSGSWENEKLFF,.
.,TRBJ1-6,TRBD1,TRBV6-1,CASSGGQGGNSPLHF,TGTGCCAGCAGTGGAGGACAGGGGGGGAATTCACCCCTCCACTTT
.,TRBJ2-2,.,TRBV7-6,CASSLYENTGELFF,TGTGCCAGCAGCTTATATGAGAACACCGGGGAGCTGTTTTTT
.,TRBJ1-2,TRBD1,TRBV7-8,CASSPRQGLSYGYTF,TGTGCCAGCAGCCCGAGACAGGGGCTCTCCTATGGCTACACCTTC
.,TRBJ2-1,TRBD2,TRBV7-2,CASSLALAGSNEQFF,TGTGCCAGCAGCTTAGCACTAGCGGGGTCCAATGAGCAGTTCTTC
.,TRBJ2-6,.,TRBV9,CASSVVGSGANVLTF,TGTGCCAGCAGCGTAGTCGGCTCTGGGGCCAACGTCCTGACTTTC
once,TRBJ1-5,.,TRBV4-3,CASSRSLSNQPQHF,TGCGCCAGCAGCCGGTCTCTTAGCAATCAGCCCCAGCATTTT
.,TRBJ2-3,.,TRBV10-2,CASSDFGGGTQYF,TGCGCCAGCAGTGATTTTGGGGGAGGTACGCAGTATTTT
few,TRBJ1-4,.,TRBV9,CASSVDLGGLGEKLFF,TGTGCCAGCAGCGTAGATCTTGGGGGATTAGGGGAAAAACTGTTTTTT
.,TRBJ2-1,.,TRBV5-1,CASSSTASSYNEQFF,TGCGCCAGCAGCTCGACAGCCAGCTCCTACAATGAGCAGTTCTTC
.,TRBJ1-1,.,TRBV18,CASSLFSGHRNTEAFF,TGTGCCAGCTCACTCTTTTCGGGACACAGGAACACTGAAGCTTTCTTT
.,TRBJ2-2,.,TRBV4-1,CASSQAQTAGELFF,TGCGCCAGCAGCCAAGCGCAGACCGCCGGGGAGCTGTTTTTT
once,TRBJ1-5,TRBD1,TRBV5-1,CASSLGAGGEGQPQHF,TGCGCCAGCAGCTTGGGCGCAGGGGGCGAGGGTCAGCCCCAGCATTTT
.,TRBJ2-3,.,TRBV10-1,CASSLRGFTDTQYF,TGCGCCAGTTCCCTAAGGGGTTTCACAGATACGCAGTATTTT
.,TRBJ1-1,TRBD1,TRBV11-2,CASSSLGQGTEAFF,TGTGCCAGCAGCTCCCTGGGACAGGGCACTGAAGCTTTCTTT
.,TRBJ1-2,.,TRBV14,CASSQDYRYGYTF,TGTGCCAGCAGCCAAGATTACCGGTATGGCTACACCTTC
.,TRBJ2-5,TRBD2,TRBV7-9,CASSFPSTSQETQYF,TGTGCCAGCAGCTTCCCTTCGACTAGCCAGGAGACCCAGTACTTC
.,TRBJ2-2,.,TRBV6-4,CASSQQGLNTGELFF,TGTGCCAGCAGTCAACAGGGATTAAACACCGGGGAGCTGTTTTTT
.,TRBJ2-7,.,TRBV7-8,CASSLVELGPSSYEQYF,TGTGCCAGCAGCTTAGTAGAATTGGGACCGAGCTCCTACGAGCAGTACTTC
.,TRBJ1-1,.,TRBV5-4,CASSSEIGNTEAFF,TGTGCCAGCAGCTCCGAGATCGGTAACACTGAAGCTTTCTTT
few,TRBJ2-3,.,TRBV7-2,CASSLAIGGGADTQYF,TGTGCCAGCAGCTTAGCGATCGGGGGTGGGGCAGATACGCAGTATTTT
few,TRBJ1-2,.,TRBV7-2,CASSLAGSGYTF,TGTGCCAGCAGCTTAGCGGGGTCTGGCTACACCTTC
.,TRBJ1-5,.,TRBV2,CASGQGAHQPQHF,TGTGCCAGCGGTCAAGGGGCCCATCAGCCCCAGCATTTT
.,TRBJ2-3,.,TRBV5-1,CASSFPGETQYF,TGCGCCAGCAGCTTTCCTGGAGAAACGCAGTATTTT
.,TRBJ1-3,TRBD1,TRBV4-1,CASSQGSGQVYSGNTIYF,TGCGCCAGCAGCCAAGGGTCGGGACAGGTGTACTCTGGAAACACCATATATTTT